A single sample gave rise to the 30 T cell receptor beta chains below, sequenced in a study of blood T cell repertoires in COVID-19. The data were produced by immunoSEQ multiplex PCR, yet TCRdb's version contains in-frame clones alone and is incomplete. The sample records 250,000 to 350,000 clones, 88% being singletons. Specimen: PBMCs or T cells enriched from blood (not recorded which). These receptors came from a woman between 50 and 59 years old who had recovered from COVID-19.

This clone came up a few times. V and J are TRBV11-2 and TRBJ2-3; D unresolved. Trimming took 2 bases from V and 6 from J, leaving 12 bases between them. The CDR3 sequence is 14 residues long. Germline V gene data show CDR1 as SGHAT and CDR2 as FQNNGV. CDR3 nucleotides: TGTGCCAGCAGCTTAACGAAAACTCTGGATACGCAGTATTTT. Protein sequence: CASSLTKTLDTQYF.

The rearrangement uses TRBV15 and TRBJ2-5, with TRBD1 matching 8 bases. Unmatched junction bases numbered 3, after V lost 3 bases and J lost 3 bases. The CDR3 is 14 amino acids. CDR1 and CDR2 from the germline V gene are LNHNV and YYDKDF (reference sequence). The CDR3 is CATSSDRGEETQYF. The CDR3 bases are TGTGCCACCAGCAGTGACAGGGGAGAAGAGACCCAGTACTTC.

In nucleotides, the CDR3 is TGCAGTGCTAGTGAGGGACTAGCCGGGGAGCTGTTTTTT. Its translation: CSASEGLAGELFF. V is TRBV20-1 and J is TRBJ2-2, with 8 bases that match TRBD2. CDR3 size: 13 residues. V gave up 3 bases and J gave up 6 bases; unmatched junction bases: 3. From germline, CDR1 is DFQATT and CDR2 SNEGSKA (reference sequence).

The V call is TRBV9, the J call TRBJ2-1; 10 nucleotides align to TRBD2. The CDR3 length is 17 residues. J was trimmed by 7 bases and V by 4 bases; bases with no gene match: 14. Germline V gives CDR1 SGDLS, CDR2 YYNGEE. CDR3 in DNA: TGTGCCAGCAGCCCGGGGGGCGAAGCGGGAGGGCAGAATGAGCAGTTCTTC. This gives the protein CASSPGGEAGGQNEQFF.

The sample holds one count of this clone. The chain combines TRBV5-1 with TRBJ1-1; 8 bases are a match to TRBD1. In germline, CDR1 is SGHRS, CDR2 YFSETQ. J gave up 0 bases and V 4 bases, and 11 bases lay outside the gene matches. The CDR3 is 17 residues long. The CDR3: CASSVTGAIGVNTEAFF. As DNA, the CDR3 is TGCGCCAGCAGCGTGACAGGGGCCATTGGGGTGAACACTGAAGCTTTCTTT.

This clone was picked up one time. The chain's CDR3 is CASSKDNAGEQFF. The CDR3 bases are TGTGCCAGCAGCAAGGACAACGCCGGTGAGCAGTTCTTC. The genes are TRBV6-6 and TRBJ2-1; weak D call: TRBD1 (5 bases). Germline V gives CDR1 MNHNY, CDR2 SVGAGI (reference sequence). The CDR3 totals 13 residues. Trimming shortened V by 6 bases and J by 9 bases, and 15 bases separated the two germline ends.

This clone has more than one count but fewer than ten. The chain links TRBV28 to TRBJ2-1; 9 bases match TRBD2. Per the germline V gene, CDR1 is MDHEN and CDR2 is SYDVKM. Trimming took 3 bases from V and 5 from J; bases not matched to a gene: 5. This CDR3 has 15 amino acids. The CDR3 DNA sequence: TGTGCCAGCAGTTTGGCGGGAGGGGCCCACAATGAGCAGTTCTTC. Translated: CASSLAGGAHNEQFF.

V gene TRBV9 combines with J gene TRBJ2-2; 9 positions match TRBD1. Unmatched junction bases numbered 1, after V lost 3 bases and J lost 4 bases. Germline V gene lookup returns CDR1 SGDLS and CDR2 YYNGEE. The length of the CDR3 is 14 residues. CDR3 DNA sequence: TGTGCCAGCAGCGCGACAGGGGGCACCGGGGAGCTGTTTTTT. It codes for CASSATGGTGELFF.

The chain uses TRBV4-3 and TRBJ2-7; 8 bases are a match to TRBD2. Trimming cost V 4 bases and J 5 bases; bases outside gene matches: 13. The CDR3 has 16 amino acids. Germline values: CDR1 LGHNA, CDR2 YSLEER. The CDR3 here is CASSRTPGLVADEQYF. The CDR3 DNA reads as TGCGCCAGCAGCCGTACTCCGGGACTAGTTGCTGACGAGCAGTACTTC.

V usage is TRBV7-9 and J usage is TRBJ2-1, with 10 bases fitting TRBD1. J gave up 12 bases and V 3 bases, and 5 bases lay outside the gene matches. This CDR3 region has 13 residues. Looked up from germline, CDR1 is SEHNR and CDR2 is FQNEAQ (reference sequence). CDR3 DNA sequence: TGTGCCAGCAGCTTGGAAGACAGGGGGCGGCAGTTCTTC. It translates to CASSLEDRGRQFF.

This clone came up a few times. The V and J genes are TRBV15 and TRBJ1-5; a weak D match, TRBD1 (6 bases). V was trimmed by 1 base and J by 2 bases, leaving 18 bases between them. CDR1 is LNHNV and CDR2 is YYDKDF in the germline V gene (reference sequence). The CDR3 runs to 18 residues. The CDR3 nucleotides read TGTGCCACCAGCAGAGGGGGGCAATTAGGGATGGGCAATCAGCCCCAGCATTTT. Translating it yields CATSRGGQLGMGNQPQHF.

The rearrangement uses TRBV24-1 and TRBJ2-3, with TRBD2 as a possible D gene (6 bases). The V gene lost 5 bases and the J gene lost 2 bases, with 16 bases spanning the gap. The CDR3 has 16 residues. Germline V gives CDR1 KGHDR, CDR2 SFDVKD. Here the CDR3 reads CATSGLTGATTDTQYF. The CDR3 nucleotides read TGTGCCACCAGTGGTCTAACGGGAGCAACCACAGATACGCAGTATTTT.

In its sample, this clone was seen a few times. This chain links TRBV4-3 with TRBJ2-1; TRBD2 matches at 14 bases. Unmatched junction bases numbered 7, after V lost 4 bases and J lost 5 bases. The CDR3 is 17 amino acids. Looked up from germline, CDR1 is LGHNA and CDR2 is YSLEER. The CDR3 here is CASSLRPGLAGDNEQFF. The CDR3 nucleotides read TGCGCCAGCAGCCTAAGACCGGGACTAGCGGGAGACAATGAGCAGTTCTTC.

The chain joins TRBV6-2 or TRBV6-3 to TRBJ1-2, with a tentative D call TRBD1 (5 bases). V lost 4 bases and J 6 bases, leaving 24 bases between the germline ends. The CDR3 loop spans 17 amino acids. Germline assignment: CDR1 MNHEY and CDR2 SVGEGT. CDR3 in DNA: TGTGCCAGCAGTTCGGTAAGATTATGGGGGGGAGTTGATGGCTACACCTTC. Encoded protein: CASSSVRLWGGVDGYTF.

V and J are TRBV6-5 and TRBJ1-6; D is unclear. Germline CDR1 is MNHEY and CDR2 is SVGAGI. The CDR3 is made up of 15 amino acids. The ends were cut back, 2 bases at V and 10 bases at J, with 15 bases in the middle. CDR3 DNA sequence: TGTGCCAGCAGTTACGAGGCGAGGGTTGGGTCACCCCTCCACTTT. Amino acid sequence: CASSYEARVGSPLHF.

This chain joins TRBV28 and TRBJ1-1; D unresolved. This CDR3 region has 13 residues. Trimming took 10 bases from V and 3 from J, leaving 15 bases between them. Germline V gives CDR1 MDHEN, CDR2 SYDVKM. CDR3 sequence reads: CATLGRADTEAFF. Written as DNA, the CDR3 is TGTGCCACCCTCGGGAGGGCGGACACTGAAGCTTTCTTT.

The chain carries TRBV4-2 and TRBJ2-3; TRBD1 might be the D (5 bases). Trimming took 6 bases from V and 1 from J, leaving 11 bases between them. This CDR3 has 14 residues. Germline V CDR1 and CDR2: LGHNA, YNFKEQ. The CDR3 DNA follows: TGTGCCAGCAGTCATCTAGGGGGCACAGATACGCAGTATTTT. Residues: CASSHLGGTDTQYF.

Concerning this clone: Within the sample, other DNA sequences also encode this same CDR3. The CDR3 DNA sequence: TGTGCCAGTAGTATCGACAGAAACTATGGCTACACCTTC. Translated: CASSIDRNYGYTF. The chain combines TRBV19 with TRBJ1-2; tentative D call: TRBD1 (5 bases). The CDR3 is 13 residues long. The germline V gene encodes CDR1 LNHDA and CDR2 SQIVND (reference sequence). V was clipped by 3 bases and J by 2 bases, with 7 bases between them. Filled out from reference TRBV19 and TRBJ1-2, the complete variable domain reads DGGITQSPKYLFRKEGQNVTLSCEQNLNHDAMYWYRQDPGQGLRLIYYSQIVNDFQKGDIAEGYSVSREKKESFPLTVTSAQKNPTAFYLCASSIDRNYGYTFGSGTRLTVV.

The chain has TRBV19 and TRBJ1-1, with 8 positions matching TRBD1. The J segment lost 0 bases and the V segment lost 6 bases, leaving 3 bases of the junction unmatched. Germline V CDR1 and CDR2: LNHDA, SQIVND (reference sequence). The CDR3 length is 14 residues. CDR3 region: CASRGQDLNTEAFF. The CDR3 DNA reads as TGTGCCAGTAGGGGACAGGACCTGAACACTGAAGCTTTCTTT.

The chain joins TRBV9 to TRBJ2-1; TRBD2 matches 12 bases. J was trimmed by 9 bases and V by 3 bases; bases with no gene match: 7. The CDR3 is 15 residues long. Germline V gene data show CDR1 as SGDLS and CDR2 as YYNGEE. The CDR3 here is CASSATSGSGGEQFF. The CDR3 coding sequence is TGTGCCAGCAGCGCGACTAGCGGGAGCGGTGGTGAGCAGTTCTTC. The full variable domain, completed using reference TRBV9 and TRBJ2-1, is DSGVTQTPKHLITATGQRVTLRCSPRSGDLSVYWYQQSLDQGLQFLIQYYNGEERAKGNILERFSAQQFPDLHSELNLSSLELGDSALYFCASSATSGSGGEQFFGPGTRLTVL.

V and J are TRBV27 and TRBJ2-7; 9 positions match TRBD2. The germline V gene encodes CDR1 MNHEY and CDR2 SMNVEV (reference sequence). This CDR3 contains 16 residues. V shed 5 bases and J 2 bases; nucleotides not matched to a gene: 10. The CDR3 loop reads CASSLRRTSEAYEQYF. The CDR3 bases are TGTGCCAGCAGTCTCCGCCGGACTAGCGAGGCCTACGAGCAGTACTTC.

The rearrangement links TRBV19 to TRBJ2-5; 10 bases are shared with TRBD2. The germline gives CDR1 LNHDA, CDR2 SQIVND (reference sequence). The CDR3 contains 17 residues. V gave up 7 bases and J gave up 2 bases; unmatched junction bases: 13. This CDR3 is CASTSILAGEGQETQYF. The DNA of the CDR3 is TGTGCCAGTACCTCAATCCTAGCGGGAGAGGGGCAAGAGACCCAGTACTTC.

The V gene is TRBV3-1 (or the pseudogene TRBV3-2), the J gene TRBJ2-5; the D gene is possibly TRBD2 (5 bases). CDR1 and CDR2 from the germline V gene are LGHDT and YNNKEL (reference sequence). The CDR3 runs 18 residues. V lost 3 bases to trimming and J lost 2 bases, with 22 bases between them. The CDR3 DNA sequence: TGTGCCAGCAGCCAGGCCCTTTTCCTTATGGAGGCACAAGAGACCCAGTACTTC. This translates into CASSQALFLMEAQETQYF.

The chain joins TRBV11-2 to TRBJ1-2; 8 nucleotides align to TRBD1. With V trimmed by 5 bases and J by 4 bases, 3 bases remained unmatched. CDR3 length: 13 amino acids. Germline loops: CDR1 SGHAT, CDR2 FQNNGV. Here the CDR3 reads CASSPGQAYGYTF. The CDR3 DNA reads TGTGCCAGCAGCCCGGGACAGGCCTATGGCTACACCTTC.

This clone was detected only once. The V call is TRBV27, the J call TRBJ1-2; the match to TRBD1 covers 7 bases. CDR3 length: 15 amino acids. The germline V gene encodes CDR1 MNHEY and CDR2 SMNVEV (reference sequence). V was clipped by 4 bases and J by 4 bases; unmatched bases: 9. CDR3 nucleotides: TGTGCCAGCAGTTCCGGACAGGCCTCCGTCTATGGCTACACCTTC. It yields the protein CASSSGQASVYGYTF.

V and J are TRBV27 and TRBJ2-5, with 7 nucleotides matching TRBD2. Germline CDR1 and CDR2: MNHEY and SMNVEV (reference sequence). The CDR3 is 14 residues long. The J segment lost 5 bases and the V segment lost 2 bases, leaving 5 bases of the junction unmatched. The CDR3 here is CASSLRAGAETQYF. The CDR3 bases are TGTGCCAGCAGTTTACGGGCGGGAGCGGAGACCCAGTACTTC.

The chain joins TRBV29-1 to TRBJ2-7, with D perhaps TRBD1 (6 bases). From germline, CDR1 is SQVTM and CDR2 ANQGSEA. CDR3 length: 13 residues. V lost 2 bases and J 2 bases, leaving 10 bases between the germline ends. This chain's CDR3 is CSVERDTTYEQYF. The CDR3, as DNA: TGCAGCGTTGAAAGGGACACCACCTACGAGCAGTACTTC.

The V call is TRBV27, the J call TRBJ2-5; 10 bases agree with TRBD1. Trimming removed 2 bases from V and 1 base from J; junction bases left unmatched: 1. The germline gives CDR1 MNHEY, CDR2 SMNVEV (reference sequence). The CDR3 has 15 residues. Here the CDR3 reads CASSLGTGAQETQYF. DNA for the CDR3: TGTGCCAGCAGTTTAGGGACAGGGGCCCAAGAGACCCAGTACTTC.

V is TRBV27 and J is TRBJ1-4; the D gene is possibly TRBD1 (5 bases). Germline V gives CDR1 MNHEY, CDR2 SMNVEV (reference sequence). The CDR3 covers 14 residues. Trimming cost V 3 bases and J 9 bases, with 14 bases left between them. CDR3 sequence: CASSLGREVKKLFF. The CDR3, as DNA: TGTGCCAGCAGTTTGGGCAGGGAGGTTAAAAAACTGTTTTTT.

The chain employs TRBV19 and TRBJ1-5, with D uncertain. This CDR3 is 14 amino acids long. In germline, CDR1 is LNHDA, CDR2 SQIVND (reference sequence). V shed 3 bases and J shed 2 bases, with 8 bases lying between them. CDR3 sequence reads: CASSIINGNQPQHF. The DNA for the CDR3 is TGTGCCAGTAGTATTATAAATGGCAATCAGCCCCAGCATTTT.